This T cell receptor (beta chain) was captured in a study of CD8 T cells in Susac syndrome. General observations from the study: The study's TCR sequencing and HLA analysis covered a relatively small number of individuals, and the study acknowledged this.

Negative isolation yielded CD4+ and CD8+ T cells, and FACS enriched TEMRA cells. It was with random hexamers that roughly 0.45 to 1 ug RNA was reverse transcribed. It was immunoSEQ multiplex PCR that amplified TCR beta CDR3 across 54 Vbeta and 13 Jbeta. Each CDR3 protein is one row after TCRdb ran MiXCR on the immunoSEQ multiplex PCR reads. The profile shows around 150,000 distinct CDR3 sequences, around 94% of them singletons. A note on this clonotype: Its antigen remains unknown.

Germline V CDR1 and CDR2: DFQATT, SNEGSKA (reference sequence). The CDR3 is 11 residues long. V trimming: 5 bases; J trimming: 7 bases; junction bases outside the gene matches: 5. This clonotype originated in a human donor in good health. The chain employs TRBV20-1 and TRBJ2-7, with TRBD1 identical over 7 bases. Sequencing was carried out using CD4+ T cells from PBMCs. DNA of the CDR3: TGCAGTGCTTTACAGGGGAAGGAGCAGTACTTC. Protein sequence: CSALQGKEQYF.